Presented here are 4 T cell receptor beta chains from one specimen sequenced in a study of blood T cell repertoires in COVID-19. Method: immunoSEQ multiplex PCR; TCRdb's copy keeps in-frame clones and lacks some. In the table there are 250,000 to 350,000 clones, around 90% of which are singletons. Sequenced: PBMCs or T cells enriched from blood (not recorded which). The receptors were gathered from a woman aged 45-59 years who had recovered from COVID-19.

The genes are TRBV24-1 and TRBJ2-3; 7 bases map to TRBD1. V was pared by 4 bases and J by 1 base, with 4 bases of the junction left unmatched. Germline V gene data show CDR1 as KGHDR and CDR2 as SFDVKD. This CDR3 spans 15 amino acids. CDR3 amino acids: CATSDPGTGTDTQYF. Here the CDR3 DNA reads TGTGCCACCAGTGACCCCGGGACAGGCACAGATACGCAGTATTTT.

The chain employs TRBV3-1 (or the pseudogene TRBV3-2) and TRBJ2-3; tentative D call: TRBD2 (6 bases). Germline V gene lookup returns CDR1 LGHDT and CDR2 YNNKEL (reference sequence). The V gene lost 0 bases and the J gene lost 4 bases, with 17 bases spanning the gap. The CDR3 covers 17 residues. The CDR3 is CASSQEWAGIEADTQYF. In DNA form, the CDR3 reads TGTGCCAGCAGCCAAGAATGGGCGGGAATTGAGGCAGATACGCAGTATTTT.

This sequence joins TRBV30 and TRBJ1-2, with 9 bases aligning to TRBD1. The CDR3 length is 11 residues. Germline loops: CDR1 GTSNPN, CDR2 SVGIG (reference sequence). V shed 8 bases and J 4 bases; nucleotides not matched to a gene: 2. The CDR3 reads CAGGQGYGYTF. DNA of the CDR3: TGTGCCGGGGGACAGGGCTATGGCTACACCTTC.

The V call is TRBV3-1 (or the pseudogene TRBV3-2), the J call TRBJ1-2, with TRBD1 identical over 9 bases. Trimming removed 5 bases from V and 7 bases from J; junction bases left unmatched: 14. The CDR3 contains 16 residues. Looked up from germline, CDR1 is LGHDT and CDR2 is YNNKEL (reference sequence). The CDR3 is CASSFRGQGKEGGYTF. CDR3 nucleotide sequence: TGTGCCAGCAGCTTCCGGGGACAGGGAAAGGAGGGTGGCTACACCTTC.